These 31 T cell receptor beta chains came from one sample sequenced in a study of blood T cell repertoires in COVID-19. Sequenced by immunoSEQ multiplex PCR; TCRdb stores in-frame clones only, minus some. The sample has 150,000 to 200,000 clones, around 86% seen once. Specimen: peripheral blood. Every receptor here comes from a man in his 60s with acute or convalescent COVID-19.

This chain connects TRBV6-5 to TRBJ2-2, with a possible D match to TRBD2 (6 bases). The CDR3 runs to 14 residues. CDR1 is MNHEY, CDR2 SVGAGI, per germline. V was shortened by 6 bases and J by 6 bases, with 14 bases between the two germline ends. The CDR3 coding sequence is TGTGCCAGCAGACCTCTAGCGTATGCCGGGGAGCTGTTTTTT. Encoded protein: CASRPLAYAGELFF.

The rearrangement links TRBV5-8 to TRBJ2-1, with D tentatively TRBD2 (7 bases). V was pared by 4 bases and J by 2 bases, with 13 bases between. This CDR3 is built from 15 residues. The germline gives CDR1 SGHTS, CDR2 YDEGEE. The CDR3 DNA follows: TGTGCCAGCAGCCGGGGGGCTAGCGCCTACAATGAGCAGTTCTTC. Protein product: CASSRGASAYNEQFF.

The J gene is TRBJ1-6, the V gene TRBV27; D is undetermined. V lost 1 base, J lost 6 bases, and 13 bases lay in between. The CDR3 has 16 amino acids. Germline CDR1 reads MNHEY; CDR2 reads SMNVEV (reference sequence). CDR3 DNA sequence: TGTGCCAGCAGTTTATTGGGGAGTCTGGGTAATTCACCCCTCCACTTT. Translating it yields CASSLLGSLGNSPLHF.

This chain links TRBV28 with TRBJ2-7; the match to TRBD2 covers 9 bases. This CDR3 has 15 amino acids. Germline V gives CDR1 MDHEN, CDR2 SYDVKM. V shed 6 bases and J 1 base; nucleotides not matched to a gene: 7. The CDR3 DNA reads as TGTGCCAGCAGCACCCTGGCGGGAGGGTCCTACGAGCAGTACTTC. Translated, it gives CASSTLAGGSYEQYF.

Here the CDR3 DNA reads TGTGCCAGCAGATTGGACAGGTTTGATTCACCCCTCCACTTT. Translation: CASRLDRFDSPLHF. The V gene is TRBV2, the J gene TRBJ1-6, with 7 bases identical to TRBD1. J lost 8 bases, V lost 6 bases, and 7 bases had no gene match. CDR1 SNHLY and CDR2 FYNNEI come from the germline V gene. The CDR3 has 14 amino acids.

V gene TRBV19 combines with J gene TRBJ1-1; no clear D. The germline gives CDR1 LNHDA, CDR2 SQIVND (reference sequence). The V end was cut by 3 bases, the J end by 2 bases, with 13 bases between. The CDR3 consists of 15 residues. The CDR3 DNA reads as TGTGCCAGTAGTATTAACGGAGCCGGCAACACTGAAGCTTTCTTT. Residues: CASSINGAGNTEAFF.

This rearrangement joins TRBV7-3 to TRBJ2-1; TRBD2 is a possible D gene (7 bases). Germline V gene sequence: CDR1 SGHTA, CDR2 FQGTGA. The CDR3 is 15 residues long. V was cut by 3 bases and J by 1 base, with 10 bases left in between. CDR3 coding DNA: TGTGCCAGCAGCTTCGCGGGGGCATCCTACAATGAGCAGTTCTTC. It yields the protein CASSFAGASYNEQFF.

The CDR3 coding sequence is TGTGCCACCACAAGTTCCACAGGGATCCCCACTGAAGCTTTCTTT. Its translation is CATTSSTGIPTEAFF. The rearrangement links TRBV2 to TRBJ1-1; D perhaps matches TRBD1 (6 bases). CDR1 SNHLY and CDR2 FYNNEI come from the germline V gene. The CDR3 sequence is 15 residues long. Trimming left V 10 bases short and J 4 bases short, with 22 bases between.

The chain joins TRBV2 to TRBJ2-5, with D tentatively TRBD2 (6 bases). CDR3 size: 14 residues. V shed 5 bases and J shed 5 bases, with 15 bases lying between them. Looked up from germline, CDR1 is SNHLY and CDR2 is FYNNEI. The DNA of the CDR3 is TGTGCCAGCAGTCCGCGCACCGGGGGTGAGACCCAGTACTTC. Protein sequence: CASSPRTGGETQYF.

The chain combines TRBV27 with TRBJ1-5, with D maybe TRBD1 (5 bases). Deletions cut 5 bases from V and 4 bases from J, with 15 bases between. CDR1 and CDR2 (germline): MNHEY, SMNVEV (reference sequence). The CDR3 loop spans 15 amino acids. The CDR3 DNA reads TGTGCCAGCAGTAGGGGACTGGGACTGAATCAGCCCCAGCATTTT. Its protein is CASSRGLGLNQPQHF.

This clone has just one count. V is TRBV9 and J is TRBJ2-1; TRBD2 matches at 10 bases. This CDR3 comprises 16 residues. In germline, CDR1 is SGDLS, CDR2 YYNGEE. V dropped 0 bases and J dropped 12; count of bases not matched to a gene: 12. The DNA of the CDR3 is TGTGCCAGCAGCGTAGCTACGGGACTAGCGACCTATGGGCAGTTCTTC. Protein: CASSVATGLATYGQFF.

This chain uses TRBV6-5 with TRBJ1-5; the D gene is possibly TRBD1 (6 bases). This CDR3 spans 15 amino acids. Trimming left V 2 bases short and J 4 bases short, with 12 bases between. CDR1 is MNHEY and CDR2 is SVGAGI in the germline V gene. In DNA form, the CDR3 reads TGTGCCAGCAGTTACGGCGGGGGGGCGAATCAGCCCCAGCATTTT. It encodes CASSYGGGANQPQHF.

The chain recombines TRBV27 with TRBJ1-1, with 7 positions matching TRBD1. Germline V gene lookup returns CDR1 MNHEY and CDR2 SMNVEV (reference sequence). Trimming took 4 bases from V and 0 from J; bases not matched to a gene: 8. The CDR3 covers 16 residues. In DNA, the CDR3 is TGTGCCAGCAGTTGGAGACCGACAGGGATGAACACTGAAGCTTTCTTT. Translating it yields CASSWRPTGMNTEAFF.

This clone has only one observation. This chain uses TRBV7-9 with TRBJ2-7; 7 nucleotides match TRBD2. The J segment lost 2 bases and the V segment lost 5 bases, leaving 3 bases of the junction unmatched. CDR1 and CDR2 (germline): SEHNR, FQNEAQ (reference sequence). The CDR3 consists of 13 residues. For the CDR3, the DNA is TGTGCCAGCAGCGGAAGCGGGGCCTACGAGCAGTACTTC. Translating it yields CASSGSGAYEQYF.

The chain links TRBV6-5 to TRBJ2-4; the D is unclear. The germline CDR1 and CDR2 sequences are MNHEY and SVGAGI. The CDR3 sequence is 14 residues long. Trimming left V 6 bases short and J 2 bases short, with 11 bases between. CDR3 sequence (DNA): TGTGCCAGCAGCGGAGCTGGTTCCAAAAACATTCAGTACTTC. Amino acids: CASSGAGSKNIQYF.

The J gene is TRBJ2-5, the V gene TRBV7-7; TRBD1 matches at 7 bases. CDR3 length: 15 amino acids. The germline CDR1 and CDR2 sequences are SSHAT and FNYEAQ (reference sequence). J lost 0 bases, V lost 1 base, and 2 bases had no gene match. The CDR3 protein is CASSLGDRDQETQYF. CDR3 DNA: TGTGCCAGCAGCTTAGGAGACAGGGACCAAGAGACCCAGTACTTC.

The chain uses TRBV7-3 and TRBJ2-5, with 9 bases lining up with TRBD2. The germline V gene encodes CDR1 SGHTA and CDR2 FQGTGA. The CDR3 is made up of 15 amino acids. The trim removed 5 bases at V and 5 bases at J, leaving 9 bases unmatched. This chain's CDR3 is CASSLGGRVGETQYF. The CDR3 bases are TGTGCCAGCAGCCTTGGCGGGAGGGTCGGGGAGACCCAGTACTTC.

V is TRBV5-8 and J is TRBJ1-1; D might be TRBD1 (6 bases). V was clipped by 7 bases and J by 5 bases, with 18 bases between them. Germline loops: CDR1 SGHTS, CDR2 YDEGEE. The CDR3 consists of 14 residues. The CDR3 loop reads CASVNDGGSTEAFF. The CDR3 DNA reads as TGTGCCAGCGTGAACGATGGGGGCTCTACTGAAGCTTTCTTT.

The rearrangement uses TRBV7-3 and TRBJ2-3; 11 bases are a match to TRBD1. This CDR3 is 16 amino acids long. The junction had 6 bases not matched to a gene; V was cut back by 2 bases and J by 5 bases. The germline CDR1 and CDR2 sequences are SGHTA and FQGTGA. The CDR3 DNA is TGTGCCAGCAGCTTAGCGGGACAGGGGGTCGGAGATACGCAGTATTTT. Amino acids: CASSLAGQGVGDTQYF.

The CDR3 protein is CAWSLGMNTEAFF. As DNA, the CDR3 is TGTGCCTGGAGTCTGGGCATGAACACTGAAGCTTTCTTT. This chain joins TRBV30 and TRBJ1-1, with D hard to call. Trimming took 2 bases from V and 0 from J, leaving 7 bases between them. CDR3 length equals 13 residues. Germline CDR1 and CDR2: GTSNPN and SVGIG (reference sequence).

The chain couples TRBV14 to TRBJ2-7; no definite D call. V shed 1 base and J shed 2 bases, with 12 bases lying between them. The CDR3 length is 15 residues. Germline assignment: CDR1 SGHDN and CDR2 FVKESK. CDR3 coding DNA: TGTGCCAGCAGCCAAGGACTCCAAAATACCTACGAGCAGTACTTC. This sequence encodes CASSQGLQNTYEQYF. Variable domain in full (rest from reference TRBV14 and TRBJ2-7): EAGVTQFPSHSVIEKGQTVTLRCDPISGHDNLYWYRRVMGKEIKFLLHFVKESKQDESGMPNNRFLAERTGGTYSTLKVQPAELEDSGVYFCASSQGLQNTYEQYFGPGTRLTVT.

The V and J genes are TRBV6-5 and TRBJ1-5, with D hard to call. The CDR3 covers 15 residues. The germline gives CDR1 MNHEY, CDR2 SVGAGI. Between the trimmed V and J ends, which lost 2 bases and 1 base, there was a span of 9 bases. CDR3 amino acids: CASSYLRVSNQPQHF. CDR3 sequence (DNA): TGTGCCAGCAGTTACCTGAGGGTAAGCAATCAGCCCCAGCATTTT.

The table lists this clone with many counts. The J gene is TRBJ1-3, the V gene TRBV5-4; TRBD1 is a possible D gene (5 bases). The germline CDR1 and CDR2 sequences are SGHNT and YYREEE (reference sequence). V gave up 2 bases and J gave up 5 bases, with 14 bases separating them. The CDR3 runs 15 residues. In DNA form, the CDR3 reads TGTGCCAGCAGCTTTGTGGGGCTGGGAAGAAACACCATATATTTT. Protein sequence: CASSFVGLGRNTIYF.

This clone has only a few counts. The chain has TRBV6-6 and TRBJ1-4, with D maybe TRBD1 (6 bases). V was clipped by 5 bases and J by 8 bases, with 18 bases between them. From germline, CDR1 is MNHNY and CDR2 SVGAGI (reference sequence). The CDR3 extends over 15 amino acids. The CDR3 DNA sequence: TGTGCCAGCAGTCCGGGGACATCAGGAATGGAAAAACTGTTTTTT. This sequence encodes CASSPGTSGMEKLFF.

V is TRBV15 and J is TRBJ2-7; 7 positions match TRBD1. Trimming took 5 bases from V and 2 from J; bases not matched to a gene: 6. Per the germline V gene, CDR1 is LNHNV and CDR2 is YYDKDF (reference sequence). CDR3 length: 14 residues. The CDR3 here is CATSGQTGPYEQYF. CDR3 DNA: TGTGCCACCAGCGGACAGACAGGGCCCTACGAGCAGTACTTC.

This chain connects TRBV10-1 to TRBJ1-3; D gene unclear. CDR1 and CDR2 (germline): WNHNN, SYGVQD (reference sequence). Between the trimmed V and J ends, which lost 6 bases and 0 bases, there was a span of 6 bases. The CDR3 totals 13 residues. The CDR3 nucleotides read TGCGCCAGCAGCACAGACTCTGGAAACACCATATATTTT. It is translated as CASSTDSGNTIYF.

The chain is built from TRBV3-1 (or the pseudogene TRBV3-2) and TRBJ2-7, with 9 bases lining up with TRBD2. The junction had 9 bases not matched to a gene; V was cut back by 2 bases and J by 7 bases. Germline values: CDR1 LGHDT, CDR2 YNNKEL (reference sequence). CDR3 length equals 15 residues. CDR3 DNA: TGTGCCAGCAGCCAATCCGCGGCGGGAGGGCGAGAGCAGTACTTC. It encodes CASSQSAAGGREQYF.

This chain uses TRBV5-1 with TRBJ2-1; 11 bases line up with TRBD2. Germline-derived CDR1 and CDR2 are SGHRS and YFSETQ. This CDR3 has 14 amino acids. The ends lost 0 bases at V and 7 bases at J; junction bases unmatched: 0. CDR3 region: CASSLGLAGNEQFF. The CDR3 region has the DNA TGCGCCAGCAGCTTGGGACTAGCGGGAAATGAGCAGTTCTTC.

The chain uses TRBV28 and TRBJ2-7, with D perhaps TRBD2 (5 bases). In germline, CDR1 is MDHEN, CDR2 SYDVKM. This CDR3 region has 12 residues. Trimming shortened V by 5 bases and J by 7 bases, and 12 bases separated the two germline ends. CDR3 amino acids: CASSTLPGEQYF. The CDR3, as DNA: TGTGCCAGCAGTACCCTCCCGGGAGAGCAGTACTTC.

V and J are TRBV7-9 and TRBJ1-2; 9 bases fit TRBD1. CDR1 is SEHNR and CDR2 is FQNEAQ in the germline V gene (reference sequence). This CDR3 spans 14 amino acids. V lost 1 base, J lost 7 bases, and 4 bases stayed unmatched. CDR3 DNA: TGTGCCAGCAGCTTAGAGGGACAGGGCCCTGGCTACACCTTC. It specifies CASSLEGQGPGYTF.

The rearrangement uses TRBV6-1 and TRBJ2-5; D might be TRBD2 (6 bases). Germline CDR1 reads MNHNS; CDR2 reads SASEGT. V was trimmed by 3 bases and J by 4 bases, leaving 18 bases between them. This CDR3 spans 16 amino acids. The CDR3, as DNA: TGTGCCAGCAGTGAGGAGGGACTGCAAGTGGGAGAGACCCAGTACTTC. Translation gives CASSEEGLQVGETQYF.